Sequencing of this T cell receptor beta chain was carried out in a study of cytomegalovirus exposure and HLA in healthy donors. Study conclusions and caveats: Researchers reported in a later analysis that common viral pathogens appeared linked to several top clusters. A missense variant in DCLRE1C was later tied to TCR beta V- and J-gene trimming.

The donors gave bone marrow, and they were healthy. Researchers ran the PCR with 60 Vbeta and 13 Jbeta primers. Methods used by the authors: Roughly 10 million shared chains were among some 80 million unique TCR beta chains counted in a later analysis. Some clones are missing from TCRdb's copy, which holds only in-frame ones; the method was immunoSEQ multiplex PCR. The DNA was the basis for D and trimming; V, J and clone size are from that table. The repertoire shows more than 95,000 clones; the top ten hold less than 3.5%. On this clone: No antigen is known for it.

Germline loops: CDR1 SGHRS, CDR2 YFSETQ. Trimming cost V 0 bases and J 1 base, with 7 bases left between them. This CDR3 has 14 amino acids. Sequencing was carried out using PBMCs. The chain employs TRBV5-1 and TRBJ1-1; D is uncertain. The sequence came from a man aged 30-40 years in good health and CMV-seronegative. In DNA form, the CDR3 reads TGCGCCAGCAGCTTGGTACCAGAGAACACTGAAGCTTTCTTT. It translates to CASSLVPENTEAFF.